This TCR beta chain was identified during a study of T cell responses to AZD1222 COVID-19 vaccine (dated by TCRdb to the early 2020s). For context, the study as a whole: TCR sequencing covered fewer than 250 trial participants: 200 to 210 given two doses of AZD1222 and 26 given two doses of MenACWY control vaccine. Trial participants were enrolled into age subgroups of 18-55, 56-69 and 70-plus years, which contained 148, 28 and 57 TCR-sequenced participants, respectively.

The sample's time point label, in plain terms: about 28 days (+/-7) after the second vaccine dose. AZD1222 recipients given second doses at about 4 weeks or at about 12 weeks were pooled, since spike-specific TCR depth and breadth were not found to differ between the two schedules. The vaccinee samples were drawn from two UK trials, COV001 and COV002, one of which was a single-blind randomized controlled phase 2/3 trial testing AZD1222 (ChAdOx1 nCoV-19) in healthy adults. For TCRbeta chain sequencing, PBMC samples were collected from trial participants at day 0 and at day 28 after the second dose. The CDR3 regions of human TCRbeta chains were subjected to immunosequencing. In the authors' own workflow: TCRs in the repertoires were compared against a reference library of SARS-CoV-2-specific TCRs that had been generated with the MIRA antigen-specificity platform. Breadth meant the fraction of unique TCRs that were SARS-CoV-2-associated, whereas depth meant the fraction of total T cells that were SARS-CoV-2-associated. Using the MIRA data, each spike-specific TCR was assigned both to the spike region to which the TCR was reactive and to a CD4 or CD8 class. Log10-transformed breadth and depth values were compared by one-way ANOVA with Sidak's multiple comparisons tests. Sourced from immuneACCESS, this table was stored by TCRdb with only in-frame sequences that have V and J called. A share of the clones is absent; for the studies checked, an unresolved V gene accounts for under half, and the remainder has no known explanation. That table supplies the V and J calls and clone size; D and trimming were determined from the DNA. This sample holds around 130,000 clones; more than 85% were observed only once. About 1.9% of the sample belongs to the ten largest clones.

V was cut back by 7 bases and J by 5 bases, leaving a gap of 18 bases between them. Spanning cysteine to phenylalanine, the CDR3 consists of 14 amino acids. Only CDR3 DNA is held: 42 bases, read in frame from base 1. The germline V gene provides CDR1 SGHRS and CDR2 YFSETQ. What the study reported, not specific to this receptor: The vaccine-associated CD4 TCRs covered the entire spike protein, and the dominant responses fell in regions 160-218 and 743-854. Participants were mostly white British and included more females than males, and it was suggested by the authors that clonal diversity may have been underestimated. In the small 56-69-year group, the increase in depth fell short of significance, most likely because of low power. Reportedly, close to half of the unique spike-specific TCRs recognized epitopes lying outside the regions that are mutated in the B.1.351 and B.1.1.7 variants. Conclusions about previously exposed vaccinees are limited, since just 6 or 7 AZD1222 recipients were seropositive for SARS-CoV-2 at baseline. Spike-specific TCR breadth and depth rose significantly after two AZD1222 doses compared with day 0 and with MenACWY recipients. Because no day 14 peak-response samples were available, the repertoires could be characterized only after the peak T cell response.

On this clone itself: Its antigen is not yet known. No base qualities exist here, and no much larger clone lies one base off it.

This TCR was sampled from an adult who received the AZD1222 COVID-19 vaccine. The sample here was peripheral blood, taken 28 days after the second AZD1222 dose. The chain links TRBV5-1 with TRBJ1-1; the best D guess is TRBD1, with 6 bases matching. The nucleotide sequence reads TGCGCCAGCGGCCAGGCACAGGGTGGGACTGAAGCTTTCTTT. This is translated as CASGQAQGGTEAFF.